This T cell receptor (beta chain) was identified in a study of cytomegalovirus exposure and HLA in healthy donors. This clone has just one count. Its cognate antigen is unknown. PCR used 60 Vbeta primers and 13 Jbeta primers. Clones were read by immunoSEQ multiplex PCR, and TCRdb kept only the in-frame ones, dropping some. In the table there are about 170,000 clones, roughly 80% of which are singletons. Whole-study findings and limits: The presence/absence work took it that sequencing depth was about the same across donors.

Trimming cost V 1 base and J 4 bases; bases outside gene matches: 4. The CDR3 has 17 residues. The germline gives CDR1 MGHRA, CDR2 YSYEKL. This chain uses TRBV4-1 with TRBJ2-3, with TRBD2 identical over 14 bases. Specimen: PBMCs. The TCR sequence derives from a woman aged 18-30 years in good health and CMV-seropositive. The CDR3 nucleotides read TGCGCCAGCAGCCAAGGACTAGCGGGGGGGCGGGCAGATACGCAGTATTTT. Its translation: CASSQGLAGGRADTQYF.